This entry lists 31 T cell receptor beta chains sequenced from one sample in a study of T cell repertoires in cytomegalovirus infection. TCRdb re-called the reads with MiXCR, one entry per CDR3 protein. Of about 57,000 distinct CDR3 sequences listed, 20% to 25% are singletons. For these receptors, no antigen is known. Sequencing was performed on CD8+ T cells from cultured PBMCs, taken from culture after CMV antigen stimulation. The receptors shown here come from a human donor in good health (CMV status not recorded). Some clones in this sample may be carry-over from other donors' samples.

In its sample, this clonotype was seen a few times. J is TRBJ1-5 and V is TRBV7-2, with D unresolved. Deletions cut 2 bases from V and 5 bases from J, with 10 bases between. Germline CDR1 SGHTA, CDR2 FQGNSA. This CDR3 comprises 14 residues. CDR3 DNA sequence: TGTGCCAGCAGCTTAAGGCCGCGGGATCAGCCCCAGCATTTT. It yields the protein CASSLRPRDQPQHF.

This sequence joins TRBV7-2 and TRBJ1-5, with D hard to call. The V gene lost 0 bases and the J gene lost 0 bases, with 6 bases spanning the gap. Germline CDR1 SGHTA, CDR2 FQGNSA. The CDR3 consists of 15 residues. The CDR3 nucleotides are TGTGCCAGCAGCTTAGCAGCGTATAGCAATCAGCCCCAGCATTTT. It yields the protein CASSLAAYSNQPQHF.

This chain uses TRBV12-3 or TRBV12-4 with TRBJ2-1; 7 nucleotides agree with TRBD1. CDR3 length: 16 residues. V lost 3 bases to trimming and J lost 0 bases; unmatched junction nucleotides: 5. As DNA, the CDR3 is TGTGCCAGCAGTTTGGGACAGCTTAACTCCTACAATGAGCAGTTCTTC. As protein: CASSLGQLNSYNEQFF.

CDR3 loop: CASSLGLASPQETQYF. DNA of the CDR3: TGTGCCAGCAGCTTAGGACTAGCGAGTCCACAAGAGACCCAGTACTTC. This sequence joins TRBV7-2 and TRBJ2-5, with 8 bases identical to TRBD2. The CDR3 loop spans 16 amino acids. CDR1 is SGHTA, CDR2 FQGNSA, per germline. V lost 1 base, J lost 2 bases, and 6 bases stayed unmatched.

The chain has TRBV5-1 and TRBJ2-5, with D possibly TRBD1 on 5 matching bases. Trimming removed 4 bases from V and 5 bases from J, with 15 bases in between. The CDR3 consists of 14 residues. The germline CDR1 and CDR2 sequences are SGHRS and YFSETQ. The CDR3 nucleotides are TGCGCCAGCAGCGTGACAGTTTATTGGGAGACCCAGTACTTC. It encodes CASSVTVYWETQYF. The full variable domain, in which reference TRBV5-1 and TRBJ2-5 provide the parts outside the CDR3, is KAGVTQTPRYLIKTRGQQVTLSCSPISGHRSVSWYQQTPGQGLQFLFEYFSETQRNKGNFPGRFSGRQFSNSRSEMNVSTLELGDSALYLCASSVTVYWETQYFGPGTRLLVL.

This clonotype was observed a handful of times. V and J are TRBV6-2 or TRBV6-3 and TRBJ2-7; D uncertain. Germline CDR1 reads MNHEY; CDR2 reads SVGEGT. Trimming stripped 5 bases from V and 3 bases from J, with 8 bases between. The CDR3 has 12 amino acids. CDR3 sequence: CASSQDNYEQYF. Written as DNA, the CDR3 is TGTGCCAGCAGTCAAGACAACTACGAGCAGTACTTC.

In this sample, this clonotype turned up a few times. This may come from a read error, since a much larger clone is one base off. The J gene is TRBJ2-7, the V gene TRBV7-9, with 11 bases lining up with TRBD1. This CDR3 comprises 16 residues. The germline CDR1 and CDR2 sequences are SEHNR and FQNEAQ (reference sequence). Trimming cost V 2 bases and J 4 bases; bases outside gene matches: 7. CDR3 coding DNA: TGTGCCAGCAGCTTAATTGTGGGACAGGGGGGATACGAGCAGTACTTC. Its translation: CASSLIVGQGGYEQYF.

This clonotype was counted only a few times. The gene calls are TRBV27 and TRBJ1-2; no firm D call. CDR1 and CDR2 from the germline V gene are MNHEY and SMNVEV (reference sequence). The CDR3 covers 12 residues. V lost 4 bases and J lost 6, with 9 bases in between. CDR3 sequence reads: CASSSGYNGYTF. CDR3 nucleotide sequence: TGTGCCAGCAGTTCCGGCTATAATGGCTACACCTTC.

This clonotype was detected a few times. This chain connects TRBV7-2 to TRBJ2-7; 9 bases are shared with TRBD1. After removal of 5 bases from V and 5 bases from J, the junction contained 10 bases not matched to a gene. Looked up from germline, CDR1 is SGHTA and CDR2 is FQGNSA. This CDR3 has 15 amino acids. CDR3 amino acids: CASSPIQGARNEQYF. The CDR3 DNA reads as TGTGCCAGCAGCCCAATACAGGGGGCGAGGAACGAGCAGTACTTC.

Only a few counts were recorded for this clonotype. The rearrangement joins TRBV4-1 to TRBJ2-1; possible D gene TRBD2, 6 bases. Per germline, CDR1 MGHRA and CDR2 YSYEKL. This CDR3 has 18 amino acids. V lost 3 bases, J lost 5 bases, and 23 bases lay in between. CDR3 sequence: CASSHPRTTTYQDNEQFF. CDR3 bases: TGCGCCAGCAGCCACCCAAGGACTACTACCTACCAAGACAATGAGCAGTTCTTC.

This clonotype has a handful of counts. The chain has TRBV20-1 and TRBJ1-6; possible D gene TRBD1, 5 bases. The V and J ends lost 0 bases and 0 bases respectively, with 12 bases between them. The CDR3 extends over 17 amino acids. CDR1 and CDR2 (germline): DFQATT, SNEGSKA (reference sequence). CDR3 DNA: TGCAGTGCTAGAGATCATGCAGGGAGCTCCTATAATTCACCCCTCCACTTT. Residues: CSARDHAGSSYNSPLHF.

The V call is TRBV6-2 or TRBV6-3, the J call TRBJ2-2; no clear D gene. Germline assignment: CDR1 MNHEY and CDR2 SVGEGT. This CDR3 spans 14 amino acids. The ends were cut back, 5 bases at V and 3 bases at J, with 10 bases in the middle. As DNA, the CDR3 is TGTGCCAGCAGTGATTATTGGGACACCGGGGAGCTGTTTTTT. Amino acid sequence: CASSDYWDTGELFF.

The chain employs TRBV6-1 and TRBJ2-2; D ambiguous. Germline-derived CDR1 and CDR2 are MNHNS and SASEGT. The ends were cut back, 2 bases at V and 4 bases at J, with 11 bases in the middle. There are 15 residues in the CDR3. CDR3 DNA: TGTGCCAGCAGTGAAACTCTTATCCCCACCGGGGAGCTGTTTTTT. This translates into CASSETLIPTGELFF.

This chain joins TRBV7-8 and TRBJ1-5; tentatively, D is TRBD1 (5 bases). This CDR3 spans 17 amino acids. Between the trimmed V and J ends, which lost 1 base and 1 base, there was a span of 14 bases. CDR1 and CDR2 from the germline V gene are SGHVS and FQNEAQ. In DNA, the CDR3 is TGTGCCAGCAGCTTAGGGTCGAGGACATTAAGCAATCAGCCCCAGCATTTT. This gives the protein CASSLGSRTLSNQPQHF.

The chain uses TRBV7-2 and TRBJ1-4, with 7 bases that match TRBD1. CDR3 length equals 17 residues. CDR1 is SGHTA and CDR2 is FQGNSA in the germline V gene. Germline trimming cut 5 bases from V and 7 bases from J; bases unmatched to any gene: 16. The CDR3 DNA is TGTGCCAGCAGCCCTCAAATTCAGGGGGGACGGTCTGAAAAACTGTTTTTT. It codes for CASSPQIQGGRSEKLFF. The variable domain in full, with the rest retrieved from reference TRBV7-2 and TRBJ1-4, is GAGVSQSPSNKVTEKGKDVELRCDPISGHTALYWYRQSLGQGLEFLIYFQGNSAPDKSGLPSDRFSAERTGGSVSTLTIQRTQQEDSAVYLCASSPQIQGGRSEKLFFGSGTQLSVL.

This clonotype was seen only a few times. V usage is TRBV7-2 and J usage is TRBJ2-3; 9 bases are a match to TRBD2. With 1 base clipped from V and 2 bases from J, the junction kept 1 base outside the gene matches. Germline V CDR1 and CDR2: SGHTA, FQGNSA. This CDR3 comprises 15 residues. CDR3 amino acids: CASSLGGGVTDTQYF. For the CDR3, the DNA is TGTGCCAGCAGCTTAGGCGGGGGGGTCACAGATACGCAGTATTTT. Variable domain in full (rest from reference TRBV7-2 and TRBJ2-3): GAGVSQSPSNKVTEKGKDVELRCDPISGHTALYWYRQSLGQGLEFLIYFQGNSAPDKSGLPSDRFSAERTGGSVSTLTIQRTQQEDSAVYLCASSLGGGVTDTQYFGPGTRLTVL.

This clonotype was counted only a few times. CDR3 bases: TGCGCCAGCGGCCGCCCCAATTATTCACCCCTCCACTTT. It specifies CASGRPNYSPLHF. J is TRBJ1-6 and V is TRBV4-1; D not resolved. The CDR3 covers 13 residues. The germline V gene encodes CDR1 MGHRA and CDR2 YSYEKL. Trimming removed 8 bases at V and 8 bases at J, with 13 bases between.

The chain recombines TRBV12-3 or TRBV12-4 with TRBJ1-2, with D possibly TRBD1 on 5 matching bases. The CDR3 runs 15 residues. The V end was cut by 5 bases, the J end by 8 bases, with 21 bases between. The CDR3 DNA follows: TGTGCCAGCAGTGGGGAGGGACTGCCTCCTTGGGGCTACACCTTC. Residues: CASSGEGLPPWGYTF.

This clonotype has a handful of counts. Written as DNA, the CDR3 is TGTGCCAGCAGTTCGGGGGCGAATCAGCCCCAGCATTTT. Translated: CASSSGANQPQHF. This chain connects TRBV6-5 to TRBJ1-5; D is perhaps TRBD1 (6 bases). Germline-derived CDR1 and CDR2 are MNHEY and SVGAGI. The V gene lost 4 bases and the J gene lost 4 bases, with 8 bases spanning the gap. The CDR3 consists of 13 residues.

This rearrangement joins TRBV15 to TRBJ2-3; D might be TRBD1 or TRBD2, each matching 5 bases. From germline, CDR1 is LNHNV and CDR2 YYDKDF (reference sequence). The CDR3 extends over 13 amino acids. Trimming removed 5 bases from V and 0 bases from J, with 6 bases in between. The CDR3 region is CATSRDSTDTQYF. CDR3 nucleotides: TGTGCCACCAGCCGGGACAGCACAGATACGCAGTATTTT.

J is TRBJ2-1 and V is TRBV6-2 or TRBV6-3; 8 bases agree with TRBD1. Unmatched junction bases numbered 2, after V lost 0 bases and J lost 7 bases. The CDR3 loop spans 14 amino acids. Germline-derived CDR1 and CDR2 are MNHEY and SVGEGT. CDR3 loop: CASSYSNRGNEQFF. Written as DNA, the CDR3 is TGTGCCAGCAGTTACTCGAACAGGGGGAATGAGCAGTTCTTC.

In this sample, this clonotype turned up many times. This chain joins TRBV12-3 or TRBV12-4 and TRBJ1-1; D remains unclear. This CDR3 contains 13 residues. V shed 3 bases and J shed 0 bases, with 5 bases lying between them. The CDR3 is CASSLWMNTEAFF. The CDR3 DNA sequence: TGTGCCAGCAGTTTGTGGATGAACACTGAAGCTTTCTTT.

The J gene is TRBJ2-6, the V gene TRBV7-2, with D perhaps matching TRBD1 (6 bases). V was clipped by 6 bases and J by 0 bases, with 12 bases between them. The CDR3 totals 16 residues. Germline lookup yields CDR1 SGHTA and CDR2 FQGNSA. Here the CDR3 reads CASRPDRSSGANVLTF. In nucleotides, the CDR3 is TGTGCCAGCAGGCCGGACAGAAGCTCTGGGGCCAACGTCCTGACTTTC.

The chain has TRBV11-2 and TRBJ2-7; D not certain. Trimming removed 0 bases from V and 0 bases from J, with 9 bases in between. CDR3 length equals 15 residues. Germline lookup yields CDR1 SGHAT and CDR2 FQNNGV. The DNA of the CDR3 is TGTGCCAGCAGCTTAGAGGCACCACCCTCCTACGAGCAGTACTTC. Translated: CASSLEAPPSYEQYF.

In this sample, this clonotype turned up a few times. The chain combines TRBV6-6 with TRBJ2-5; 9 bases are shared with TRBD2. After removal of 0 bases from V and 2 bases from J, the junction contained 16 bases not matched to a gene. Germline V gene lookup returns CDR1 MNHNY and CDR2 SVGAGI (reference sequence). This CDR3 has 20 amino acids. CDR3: CASSYSGLAGPPLPQETQYF. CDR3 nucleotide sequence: TGTGCCAGCAGTTACTCTGGGCTAGCGGGACCACCACTCCCGCAAGAGACCCAGTACTTC.

The CDR3 DNA sequence: TGTGCCAGCAGGGGACAGGGGGGTACCGGGGAGCTGTTTTTT. Its translation is CASRGQGGTGELFF. The chain has TRBV12-3 or TRBV12-4 and TRBJ2-2; 11 nucleotides match TRBD1. V trimming: 6 bases; J trimming: 5 bases; junction bases outside the gene matches: 2. This CDR3 region has 14 residues.

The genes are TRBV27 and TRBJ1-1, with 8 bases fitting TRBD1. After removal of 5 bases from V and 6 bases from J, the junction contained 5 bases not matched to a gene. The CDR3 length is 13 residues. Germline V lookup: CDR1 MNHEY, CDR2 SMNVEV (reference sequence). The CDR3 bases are TGTGCCAGCAGTGGACAGGGTAACCCTGAAGCTTTCTTT. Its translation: CASSGQGNPEAFF.

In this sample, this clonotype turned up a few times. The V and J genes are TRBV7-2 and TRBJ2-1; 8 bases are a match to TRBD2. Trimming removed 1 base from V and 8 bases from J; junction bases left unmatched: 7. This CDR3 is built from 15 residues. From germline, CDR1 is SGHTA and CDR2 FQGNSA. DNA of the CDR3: TGTGCCAGCAGCTTAGTTTCAGCGGGAGCGGATGAGCAGTTCTTC. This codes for CASSLVSAGADEQFF. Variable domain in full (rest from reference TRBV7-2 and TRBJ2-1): GAGVSQSPSNKVTEKGKDVELRCDPISGHTALYWYRQSLGQGLEFLIYFQGNSAPDKSGLPSDRFSAERTGGSVSTLTIQRTQQEDSAVYLCASSLVSAGADEQFFGPGTRLTVL.

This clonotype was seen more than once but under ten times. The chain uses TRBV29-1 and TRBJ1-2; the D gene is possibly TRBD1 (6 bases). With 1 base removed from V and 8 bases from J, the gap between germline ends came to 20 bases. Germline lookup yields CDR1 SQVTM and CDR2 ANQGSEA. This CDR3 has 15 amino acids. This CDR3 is CSVEAGTGARKGYTF. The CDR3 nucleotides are TGCAGCGTTGAAGCGGGGACGGGGGCGCGAAAAGGCTACACCTTC.

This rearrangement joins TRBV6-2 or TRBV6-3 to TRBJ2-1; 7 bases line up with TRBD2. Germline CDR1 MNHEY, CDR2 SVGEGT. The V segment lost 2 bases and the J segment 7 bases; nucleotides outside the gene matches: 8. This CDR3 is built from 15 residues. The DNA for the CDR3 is TGTGCCAGCAGTTACCTGCAGGGAGGGTGGAATGAGCAGTTCTTC. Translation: CASSYLQGGWNEQFF.

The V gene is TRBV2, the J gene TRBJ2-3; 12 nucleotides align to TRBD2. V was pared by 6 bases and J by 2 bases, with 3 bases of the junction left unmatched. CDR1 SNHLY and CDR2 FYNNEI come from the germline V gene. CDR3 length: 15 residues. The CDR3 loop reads CASSRLAGVTDTQYF. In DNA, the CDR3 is TGTGCCAGCAGCCGACTAGCGGGGGTCACAGATACGCAGTATTTT.